A single sample gave rise to the 3 T cell receptor beta chains below, sequenced in a study of T-cell memory formation after mild COVID-19. TCRdb used MiXCR to reprocess the 5' RACE reads, holding one entry per CDR3 protein. The sample consists of some 340,000 distinct CDR3 sequences, 10% to 15% of them appearing once. Input material: PBMCs or a T cell subset sorted from them (not recorded which). The receptor source for this set is a man aged 18 to 35 who had mild COVID-19 (a few samples of this study predate the infection). Cell type and time point are not known.

In this sample, this clonotype turned up a few times. This chain uses TRBV6-5 with TRBJ1-2; D is uncertain. Germline CDR1 and CDR2: MNHEY and SVGAGI. The CDR3 runs 13 residues. Trimming shortened V by 0 bases and J by 0 bases, and 2 bases separated the two germline ends. The CDR3 loop is CASSYSANYGYTF. Written as DNA, the CDR3 is TGTGCCAGCAGTTACTCAGCTAACTATGGCTACACCTTC.

This clonotype was picked up a small number of times. The chain has TRBV6-6 and TRBJ2-7; no clear D gene. Germline loops: CDR1 MNHNY, CDR2 SVGAGI (reference sequence). This CDR3 spans 11 amino acids. The V end lost 2 bases, the J end lost 7 bases, and 6 bases lay between the germline ends. The CDR3 coding sequence is TGTGCCAGCAGTTACACCGAGGAGCAGTACTTC. This encodes CASSYTEEQYF.

The chain combines TRBV19 with TRBJ1-5, with D maybe TRBD1 (5 bases). V lost 3 bases and J lost 3, with 9 bases in between. The V gene's germline CDR1 is LNHDA and CDR2 SQIVND (reference sequence). The CDR3 has 14 residues. This CDR3 is CASSMGGFNQPQHF. In DNA, the CDR3 is TGTGCCAGTAGTATGGGGGGTTTCAATCAGCCCCAGCATTTT. Looking up the rest from reference TRBV19 and TRBJ1-5 gives the full variable domain: DGGITQSPKYLFRKEGQNVTLSCEQNLNHDAMYWYRQDPGQGLRLIYYSQIVNDFQKGDIAEGYSVSREKKESFPLTVTSAQKNPTAFYLCASSMGGFNQPQHFGDGTRLSIL.